The source of this T cell receptor (beta chain) is a study of T cell responses to AZD1222 COVID-19 vaccine. Germline loops: CDR1 LNHDA, CDR2 SQIVND (reference sequence). CDR3 length equals 14 residues. V lost 5 bases, J lost 2 bases, and 13 bases lay in between. Method: immunoSEQ multiplex PCR; TCRdb's copy keeps in-frame clones and lacks some. The table has more than 75,000 clones, roughly 80% seen once. This receptor was taken from an adult who received the AZD1222 COVID-19 vaccine. The input for sequencing was peripheral blood, taken 28 days after the second AZD1222 dose. The rearrangement links TRBV19 to TRBJ2-7; D not certain. The CDR3 DNA reads as TGTGCCAGTAGTTATTCCTCAGCGACCTACGAGCAGTACTTC. Translated, it gives CASSYSSATYEQYF.